This TCR beta chain was identified in a study of T cells in Graves' hyperthyroidism and ophthalmopathy. V was shortened by 4 bases and J by 4 bases, with 17 bases between the two germline ends. This CDR3 is 15 amino acids long. CDR1 is SGHRS, CDR2 YFSETQ, per germline. This clonotype was found a few times. RNA transcripts yielded amplified TCR beta CDR3 regions. The HTBI set primed first-round TCR CDR3 RT-PCR. MiXCR, applied by TCRdb to the multiplex PCR reads, yields one record per CDR3 protein. This sample has hundreds of thousands of distinct CDR3 sequences; 20% occur once, and the top ten carry over 45%. Orbital computed tomography and thyroid ultrasound, together with serum TRAb and thyroxine and clinical symptoms, were used for diagnoses.

Specimen: blood. This chain joins TRBV5-1 and TRBJ1-2; D is uncertain. This sequence originates from a man aged 40-55 years with Graves' ophthalmopathy. CDR3 bases: TGCGCCAGCAGCCTTGACGGCGTAAAAATCTATGGCTACACCTTC. It encodes CASSLDGVKIYGYTF.